Here is one T cell receptor beta chain with its context. The protocol was immunoSEQ multiplex PCR, while the TCRdb copy is restricted to in-frame clones and leaves out a portion. The table records more than 55,000 clones, 86% of them present only once. The sample originates from a study of OX40 agonist ivuxolimab in advanced cancers. This CDR3 is built from 16 residues. Germline CDR1 reads MNHNY; CDR2 reads SVGAGI (reference sequence). Trimming removed 4 bases from V and 3 bases from J; junction bases left unmatched: 11. The source material was CD4+ or CD8+ T cells sorted from blood, sampled in a trial of the OX40 agonist ivuxolimab. This chain joins TRBV6-6 and TRBJ2-7; 8 nucleotides agree with TRBD2. The sequence was obtained from an adult with an advanced solid tumor such as melanoma, head and neck, liver or kidney cancer. The CDR3 nucleotides read TGTGCCAGCAGTTTCTCGCCGGGGGGGGGCCTCTACGAGCAGTACTTC. Its protein is CASSFSPGGGLYEQYF.